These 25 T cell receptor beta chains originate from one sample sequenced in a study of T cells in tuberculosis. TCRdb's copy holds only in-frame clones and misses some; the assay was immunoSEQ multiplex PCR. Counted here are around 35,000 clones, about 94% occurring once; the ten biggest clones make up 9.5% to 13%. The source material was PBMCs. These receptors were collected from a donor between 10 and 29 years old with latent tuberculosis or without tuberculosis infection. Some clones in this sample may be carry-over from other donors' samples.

The CDR3 nucleotides are TGTGCCAGCCATCCCTGGACAGGGGCCCAAGAGACCCAGTACTTC. This translates into CASHPWTGAQETQYF. The rearrangement joins TRBV28 to TRBJ2-5; 9 nucleotides agree with TRBD1. Germline assignment: CDR1 MDHEN and CDR2 SYDVKM. This CDR3 is 15 amino acids long. V gave up 8 bases and J gave up 1 base; unmatched junction bases: 8. Variable domain in full (rest from reference TRBV28 and TRBJ2-5): DVKVTQSSRYLVKRTGEKVFLECVQDMDHENMFWYRQDPGLGLRLIYFSYDVKMKEKGDIPEGYSVSREKKERFSLILESASTNQTSMYLCASHPWTGAQETQYFGPGTRLLVL.

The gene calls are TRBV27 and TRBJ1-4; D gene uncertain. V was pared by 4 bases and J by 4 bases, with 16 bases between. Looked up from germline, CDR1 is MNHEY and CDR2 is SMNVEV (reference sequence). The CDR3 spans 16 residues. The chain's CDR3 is CASSSIGSGDNEKLFF. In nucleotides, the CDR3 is TGTGCCAGCAGTTCAATTGGGAGTGGGGATAATGAAAAACTGTTTTTT.

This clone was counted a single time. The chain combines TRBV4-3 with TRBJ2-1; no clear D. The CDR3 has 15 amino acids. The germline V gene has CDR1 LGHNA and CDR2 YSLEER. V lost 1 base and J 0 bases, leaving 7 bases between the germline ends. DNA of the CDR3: TGCGCCAGCAGCCAAGTGGAGAGCTCCTACAATGAGCAGTTCTTC. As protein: CASSQVESSYNEQFF.

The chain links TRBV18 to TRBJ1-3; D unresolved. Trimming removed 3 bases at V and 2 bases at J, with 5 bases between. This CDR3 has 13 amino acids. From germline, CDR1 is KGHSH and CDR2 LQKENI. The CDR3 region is CASSPIAGNTIYF. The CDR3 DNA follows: TGTGCCAGCTCACCGATAGCTGGAAACACCATATATTTT.

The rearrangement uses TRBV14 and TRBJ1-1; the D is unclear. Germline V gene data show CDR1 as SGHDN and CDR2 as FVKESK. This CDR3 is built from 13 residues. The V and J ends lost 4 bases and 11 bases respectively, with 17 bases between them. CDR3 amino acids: CASSPRWAGGAFF. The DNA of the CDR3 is TGTGCCAGCAGCCCCCGGTGGGCGGGAGGGGCTTTCTTT.

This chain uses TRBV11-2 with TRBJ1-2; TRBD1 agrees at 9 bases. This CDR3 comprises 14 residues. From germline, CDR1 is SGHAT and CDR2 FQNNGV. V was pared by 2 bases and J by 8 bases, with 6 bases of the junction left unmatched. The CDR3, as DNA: TGTGCCAGCAGCTTAAGGGGGACAGGGAAAGGCTACACCTTC. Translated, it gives CASSLRGTGKGYTF.

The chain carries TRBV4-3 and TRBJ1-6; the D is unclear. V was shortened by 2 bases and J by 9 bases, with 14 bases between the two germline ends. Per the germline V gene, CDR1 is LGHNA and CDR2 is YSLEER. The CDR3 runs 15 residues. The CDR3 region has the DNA TGCGCCAGCAGCCAAAGACACCCCGCTTCTTCACCCCTCCACTTT. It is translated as CASSQRHPASSPLHF.

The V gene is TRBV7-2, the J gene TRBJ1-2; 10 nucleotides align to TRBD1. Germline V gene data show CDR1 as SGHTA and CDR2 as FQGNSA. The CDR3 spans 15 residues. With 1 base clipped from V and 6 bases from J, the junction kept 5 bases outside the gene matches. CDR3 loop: CASSLEPDRGDGYTF. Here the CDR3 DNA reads TGTGCCAGCAGCTTAGAGCCGGACAGGGGGGATGGCTACACCTTC. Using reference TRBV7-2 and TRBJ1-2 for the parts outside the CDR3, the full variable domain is GAGVSQSPSNKVTEKGKDVELRCDPISGHTALYWYRQSLGQGLEFLIYFQGNSAPDKSGLPSDRFSAERTGGSVSTLTIQRTQQEDSAVYLCASSLEPDRGDGYTFGSGTRLTVV.

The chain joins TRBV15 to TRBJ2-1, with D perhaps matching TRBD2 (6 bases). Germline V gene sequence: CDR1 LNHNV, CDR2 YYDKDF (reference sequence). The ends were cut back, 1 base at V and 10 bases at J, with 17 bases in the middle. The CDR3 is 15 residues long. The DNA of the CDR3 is TGTGCCACCAGCAGAGGTCCCCACGGGGGTAGAGAGCAGTTCTTC. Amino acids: CATSRGPHGGREQFF.

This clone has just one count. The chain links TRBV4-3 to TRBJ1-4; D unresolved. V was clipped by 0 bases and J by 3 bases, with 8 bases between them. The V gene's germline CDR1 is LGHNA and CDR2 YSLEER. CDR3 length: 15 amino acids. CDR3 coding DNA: TGCGCCAGCAGCCAAGATTTCCCTTCTAATGAAAAACTGTTTTTT. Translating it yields CASSQDFPSNEKLFF.

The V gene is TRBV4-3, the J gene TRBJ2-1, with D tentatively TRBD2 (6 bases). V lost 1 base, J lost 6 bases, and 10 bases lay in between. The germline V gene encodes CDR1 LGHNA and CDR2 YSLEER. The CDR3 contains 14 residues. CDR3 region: CASSQGGGINEQFF. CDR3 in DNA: TGCGCCAGCAGCCAAGGCGGAGGGATCAATGAGCAGTTCTTC.

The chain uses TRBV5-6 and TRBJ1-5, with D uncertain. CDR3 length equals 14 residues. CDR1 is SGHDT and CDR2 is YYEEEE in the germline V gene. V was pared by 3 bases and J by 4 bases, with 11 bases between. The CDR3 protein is CASSSAGRNQPQHF. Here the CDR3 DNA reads TGTGCCAGCAGCTCCGCAGGAAGGAATCAGCCCCAGCATTTT.

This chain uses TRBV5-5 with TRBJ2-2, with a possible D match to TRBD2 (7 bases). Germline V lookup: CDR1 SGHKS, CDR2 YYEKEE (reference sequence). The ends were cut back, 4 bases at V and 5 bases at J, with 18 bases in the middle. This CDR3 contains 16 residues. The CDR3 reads CASSPFAGARTGELFF. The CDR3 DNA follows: TGTGCCAGCAGCCCTTTTGCGGGGGCGCGTACCGGGGAGCTGTTTTTT.

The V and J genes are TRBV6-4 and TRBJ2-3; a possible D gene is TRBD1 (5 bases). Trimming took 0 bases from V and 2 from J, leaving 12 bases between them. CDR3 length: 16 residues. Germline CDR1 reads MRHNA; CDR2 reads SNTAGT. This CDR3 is CASSDSWGHHTDTQYF. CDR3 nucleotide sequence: TGTGCCAGCAGTGACTCGTGGGGCCACCACACAGATACGCAGTATTTT.

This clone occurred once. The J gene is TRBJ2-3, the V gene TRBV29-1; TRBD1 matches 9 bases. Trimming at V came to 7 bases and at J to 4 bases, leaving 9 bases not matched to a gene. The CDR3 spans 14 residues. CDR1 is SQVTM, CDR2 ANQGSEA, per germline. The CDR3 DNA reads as TGCAGCGAAGGACAGGGGAAGGGGTCAGATACGCAGTATTTT. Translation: CSEGQGKGSDTQYF.

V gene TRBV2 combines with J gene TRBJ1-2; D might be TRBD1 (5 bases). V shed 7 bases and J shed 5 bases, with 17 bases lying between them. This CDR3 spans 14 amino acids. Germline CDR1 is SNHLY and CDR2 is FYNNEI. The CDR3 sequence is CASNDGGSGYGYTF. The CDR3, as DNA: TGTGCCAGCAACGACGGGGGGTCGGGGTATGGCTACACCTTC.

The CDR3 DNA reads TGCGCCAGCAGCCAGAATCCAGGGGGTCAAGATACGCAGTATTTT. Amino acids: CASSQNPGGQDTQYF. The V call is TRBV4-1, the J call TRBJ2-3; 7 bases are shared with TRBD1. The CDR3 is 15 amino acids. Germline V CDR1 and CDR2: MGHRA, YSYEKL. After removal of 3 bases from V and 5 bases from J, the junction contained 8 bases not matched to a gene.

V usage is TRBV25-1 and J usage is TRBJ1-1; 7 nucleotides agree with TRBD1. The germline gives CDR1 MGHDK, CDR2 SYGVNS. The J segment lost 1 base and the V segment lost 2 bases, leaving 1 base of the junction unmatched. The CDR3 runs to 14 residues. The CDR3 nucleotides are TGTGCCAGCAGTGAAAAGGGGGCGAACACTGAAGCTTTCTTT. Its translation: CASSEKGANTEAFF.

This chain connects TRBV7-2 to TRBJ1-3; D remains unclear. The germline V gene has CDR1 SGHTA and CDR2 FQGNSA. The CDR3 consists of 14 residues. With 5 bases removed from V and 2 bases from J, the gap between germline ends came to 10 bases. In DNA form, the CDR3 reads TGTGCCAGCAGCATAAAGAGTGCTGGAAACACCATATATTTT. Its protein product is CASSIKSAGNTIYF.

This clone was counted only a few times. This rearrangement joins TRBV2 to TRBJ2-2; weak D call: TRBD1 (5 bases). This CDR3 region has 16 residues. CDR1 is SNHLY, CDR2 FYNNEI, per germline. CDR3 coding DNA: TGTGCTAAAGGGCAGGGCAATTCCAGGGACACCGGGGAGCTGTTTTTT. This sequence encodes CAKGQGNSRDTGELFF.

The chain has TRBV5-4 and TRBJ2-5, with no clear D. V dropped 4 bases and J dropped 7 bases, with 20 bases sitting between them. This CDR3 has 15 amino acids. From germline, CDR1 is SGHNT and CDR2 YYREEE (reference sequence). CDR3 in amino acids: CASSAPSIRRGTQYF. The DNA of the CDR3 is TGTGCCAGCAGCGCACCTTCGATTCGAAGAGGGACCCAGTACTTC.

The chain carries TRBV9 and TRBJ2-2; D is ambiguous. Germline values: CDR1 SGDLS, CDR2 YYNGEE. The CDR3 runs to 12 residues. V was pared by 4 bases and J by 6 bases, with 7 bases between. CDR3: CASSTWPGELFF. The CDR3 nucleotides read TGTGCCAGCAGCACCTGGCCCGGGGAGCTGTTTTTT.

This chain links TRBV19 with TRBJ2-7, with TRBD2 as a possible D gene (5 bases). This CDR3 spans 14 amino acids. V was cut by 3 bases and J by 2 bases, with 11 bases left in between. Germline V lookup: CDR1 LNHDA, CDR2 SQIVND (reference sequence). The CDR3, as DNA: TGTGCCAGTAGTATTGGAGGTCGGACCTACGAGCAGTACTTC. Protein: CASSIGGRTYEQYF.

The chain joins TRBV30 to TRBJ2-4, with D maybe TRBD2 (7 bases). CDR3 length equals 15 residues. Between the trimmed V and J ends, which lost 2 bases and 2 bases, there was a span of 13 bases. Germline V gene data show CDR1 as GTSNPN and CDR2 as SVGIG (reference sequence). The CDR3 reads CAWSWGGGSKNIQYF. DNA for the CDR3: TGTGCCTGGAGTTGGGGAGGGGGATCCAAAAACATTCAGTACTTC.

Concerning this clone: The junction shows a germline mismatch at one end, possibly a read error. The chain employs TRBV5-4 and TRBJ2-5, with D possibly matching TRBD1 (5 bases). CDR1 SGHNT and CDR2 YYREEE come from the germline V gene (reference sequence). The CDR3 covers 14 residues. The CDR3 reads CASSLQGAGETQYF. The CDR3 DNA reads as TGTGCCAGTAGCTTGCAGGGCGCCGGGGAGACCCAGTACTTC.